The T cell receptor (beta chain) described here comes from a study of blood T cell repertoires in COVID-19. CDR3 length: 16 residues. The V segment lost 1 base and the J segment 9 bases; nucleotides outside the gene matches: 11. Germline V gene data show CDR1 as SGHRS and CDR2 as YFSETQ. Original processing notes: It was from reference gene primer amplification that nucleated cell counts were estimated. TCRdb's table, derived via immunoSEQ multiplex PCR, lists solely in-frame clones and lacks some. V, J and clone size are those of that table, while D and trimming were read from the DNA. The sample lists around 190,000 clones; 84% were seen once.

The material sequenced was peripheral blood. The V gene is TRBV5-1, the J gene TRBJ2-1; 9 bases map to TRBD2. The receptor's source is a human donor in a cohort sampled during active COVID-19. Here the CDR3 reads CASSLPAGGAEREQFF. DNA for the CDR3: TGCGCCAGCAGCTTGCCTGCGGGAGGGGCTGAGCGTGAGCAGTTCTTC.